The clone carrying this T cell receptor (beta chain) ranks as large. This CDR3 spans 14 amino acids. Trimming shortened V by 6 bases and J by 0 bases, and 11 bases separated the two germline ends. Adaptor-ligated barcode primers were used to amplify TRBV12-4/TRBJ1-2 clonotypes. One entry per CDR3 protein, called by TCRdb with MiXCR from the multiplex PCR reads. The sample has 700 to 850 distinct CDR3 sequences, 15% to 20% seen once. Tregs were sorted as CD4+CD25+CD127-/low cells. The sequencing input was Tregs sorted from blood. The rearrangement joins TRBV12-3 or TRBV12-4 to TRBJ1-2; the D is unclear. The clonotype originates from a female donor with breast cancer. The CDR3 nucleotides are TGTGCCAGCAGCCCTCCCGGAGCTAACTATGGCTACACCTTC. Translation gives CASSPPGANYGYTF.